Listed below are T cell receptor beta chains from one sample, sequenced in a study of blood T cells in healthy people across ages. TCRdb redid the calling of the 5' RACE reads with MiXCR, one entry per CDR3 protein. The sample shows about 1.6 million distinct CDR3 sequences, almost 35% of them seen only once. Sequenced: blood. All receptors come from a woman under 40 in good health. CDR3s include the opening cysteine and the closing phenylalanine or tryptophan. A D gene is named only where the DNA matches it firmly. Some rows have no size entry. The others give once, few or many, or a class for an expanded clone.

v_call	j_call	d_call	clone_size	cdr3_aa	cdr3_nt
TRBV12-3/TRBV12-4	TRBJ2-1	TRBD1	-	CASRTGTGSPEQFF	TGTGCCAGCAGAACCGGGACAGGGTCGCCTGAGCAGTTCTTC
TRBV2	TRBJ2-1	TRBD2	-	CASSEGTSGNHEQFF	TGTGCCAGCAGTGAGGGGACTAGCGGGAATCATGAGCAGTTCTTC
TRBV4-1	TRBJ2-7	TRBD2	-	CASASASGRAEQYF	TGCGCCAGCGCCTCGGCTAGCGGGAGGGCCGAGCAGTACTTC
TRBV7-9	TRBJ2-3	TRBD2	once	CASSPGRSDTQYF	TGTGCCAGCAGCCCCGGGAGGAGCGATACGCAGTATTTT
TRBV5-1	TRBJ1-2	-	-	CASSLGGARDGYTF	TGCGCCAGCAGCTTGGGGGGGGCGCGAGATGGCTACACCTTC
TRBV25-1	TRBJ2-5	-	few	CASNPPRGETQYF	TGTGCCAGCAACCCTCCCAGGGGAGAGACCCAGTACTTC
TRBV6-6	TRBJ2-1	TRBD2	few	CASSFLAGAVNEQFF	TGTGCCAGCAGTTTTCTAGCGGGAGCAGTCAATGAGCAGTTCTTC
TRBV20-1	TRBJ2-7	-	-	CSARAQGVYYEQYF	TGCAGTGCTAGAGCGCAGGGTGTGTACTACGAGCAGTACTTC
TRBV5-6	TRBJ2-5	-	-	CASSFGRGGSETQYF	TGTGCCAGCAGCTTCGGGCGCGGGGGCAGTGAGACCCAGTACTTC
TRBV20-1	TRBJ2-3	-	-	CSARPPSGGGLTDTQYF	TGCAGTGCTAGACCCCCGAGTGGAGGGGGTCTGACAGATACGCAGTATTTT
TRBV3-1	TRBJ2-1	TRBD2	few	CASSQEGAGGHNEQFF	TGTGCCAGCAGCCAAGAAGGGGCGGGGGGTCACAATGAGCAGTTCTTC
TRBV6-2/TRBV6-3	TRBJ2-5	-	-	CATRGVADPRETQYF	TGTGCCACTAGGGGGGTAGCGGACCCACGGGAGACCCAGTACTTC
TRBV5-1	TRBJ2-2	-	-	CASSLEAGRNTGELFF	TGCGCCAGCAGCTTGGAGGCAGGGAGGAACACCGGGGAGCTGTTTTTT
TRBV5-1	TRBJ2-4	TRBD1	-	CASSSVLSHRDSGAKNIQYF	TGCGCCAGCAGCTCGGTTCTTTCACACCGGGACAGTGGAGCCAAAAACATTCAGTACTTC